This passage covers 5 T cell receptor beta chains from one sample sequenced in a study of T cell responses to AZD1222 COVID-19 vaccine. Assay used: immunoSEQ multiplex PCR; TCRdb lists only in-frame clones, some missing. The sample lists about 150,000 clones, roughly nine tenths seen once, with 1.5% to 2% in the top ten. The input for sequencing was peripheral blood, taken on day 0 of AZD1222 vaccination. The source of these receptors is an adult in good health.

V and J are TRBV10-3 and TRBJ2-6, with 9 bases fitting TRBD1. Germline V CDR1 and CDR2: ENHRY, SYGVKD. The J segment lost 1 base and the V segment lost 8 bases, leaving 9 bases of the junction unmatched. This CDR3 is built from 17 residues. CDR3 sequence: CAISVQGAGSGANVLTF. CDR3 bases: TGTGCCATCTCCGTACAGGGGGCCGGGTCTGGGGCCAACGTCCTGACTTTC.

The J gene is TRBJ1-5, the V gene TRBV9; TRBD1 might be the D (5 bases). The CDR3 has 15 residues. V was clipped by 4 bases and J by 0 bases, with 11 bases between them. Germline lookup yields CDR1 SGDLS and CDR2 YYNGEE. CDR3 coding DNA: TGTGCCAGCAGCCCCGACGGGACTAGCAATCAGCCCCAGCATTTT. Translation gives CASSPDGTSNQPQHF.

This chain links TRBV7-3 with TRBJ2-1; TRBD2 agrees at 10 bases. V was pared by 5 bases and J by 7 bases, with 2 bases of the junction left unmatched. CDR1 SGHTA and CDR2 FQGTGA come from the germline V gene. CDR3 length: 13 residues. Written as DNA, the CDR3 is TGTGCCAGCAGCCTAGCGGGAGAGAATGAGCAGTTCTTC. Protein product: CASSLAGENEQFF.

The CDR3 sequence: CASKWTGGRTGANVLTF. DNA for the CDR3: TGTGCCAGCAAATGGACAGGGGGTCGGACTGGGGCCAACGTCCTGACTTTC. This chain links TRBV27 with TRBJ2-6; 10 bases align to TRBD1. The germline CDR1 and CDR2 sequences are MNHEY and SMNVEV (reference sequence). With V trimmed by 7 bases and J by 2 bases, 8 bases remained unmatched. This CDR3 is built from 17 residues.

This clone was picked up one time. The chain uses TRBV27 and TRBJ2-7, with TRBD1 matching over 9 bases. J gave up 4 bases and V 9 bases, and 13 bases lay outside the gene matches. From germline, CDR1 is MNHEY and CDR2 SMNVEV (reference sequence). The length of the CDR3 is 15 residues. CDR3 DNA sequence: TGTGCCAGTGGACAGGGGCGAACCCCAAGGTACGAGCAGTACTTC. Residues: CASGQGRTPRYEQYF.